This is a list of T cell receptor beta chains from one sample in a study of tumor and adjacent non-tumor tissue in lung cancer. One entry per CDR3 protein results from TCRdb running MiXCR on the multiplex PCR reads. This sample has roughly 67,000 distinct CDR3 sequences, with 75% to 85% found just once. The sample taken for sequencing was distant non-tumor lung tissue. The receptors originated from a man aged 55 to 70 with non-small cell lung cancer. Both conserved end residues are part of each CDR3.

v_call | cdr3_aa
TRBV14 | CGGSQDRENIQYF
TRBV12-3/TRBV12-4 | CASSTPPSESETQYF
TRBV11-2 | CSSSLGSEEPTYNEQFF
TRBV7-9 | CASSLRLAEGGEQYF
TRBV6-6 | CASSLSETQPQHF
TRBV20-1 | CSATPHGINEQFF
TRBV5-6 | CASSLEVRTSGTGELFF
TRBV29-1 | CSAHHPTGTNTYTQYF
TRBV12-3/TRBV12-4 | CASRTGHNSYEQCF
TRBV10-3 | CAIRGGRGNQPQHF
TRBV29-1 | CSVEDPAGAGASVLTF
TRBV14 | CARSRWASGRQETQYF
TRBV4-1 | CACSQEVWGGTSEAFF
TRBV28 | CTSIRIRDRTEAFF
TRBV7-9 | CVSNKQEQGTNEKLFF
TRBV7-9 | CASSLVASGAHEQYF
TRBV5-6 | CASSLSGESYVQYF
TRBV6-1 | CDSSEALRGYDQYF
TRBV20-1 | CSARLGQGTYEQYF
TRBV4-2 | CTSSQEGRAYEQYF
TRBV7-8 | CASRRVESGELFF
TRBV29-1 | CSVEYSTHTDTQYF
TRBV5-5 | CASSRWGEWPDKQYF
TRBV4-1 | CVSSQERNYIEQFF
TRBV24-1 | CATSVGGSYEQNF
TRBV28 | CANSFLAGVVCEQYF
TRBV28 | CASSFGGDGYSF
TRBV6-6 | CASILQGGVFEEYF
TRBV6-1 | CVSIETLDFYEQYF
TRBV12-3/TRBV12-4 | CASSSGVSYNEQFF
TRBV5-1 | CASSFSWIRFTDTQYF
TRBV11-2 | CASSSDLLGVESFF
TRBV2 | CVSSEYGADTQYF
TRBV20-1 | CTAESGRNEAFF
TRBV29-1 | CSVVTGSNNGKLFF
TRBV6-2/TRBV6-3 | CAGRGDLGNQPQHF
TRBV20-1 | CSALDKDYNSNQPQHF
TRBV11-2 | CASILADRPRAYEQYF
TRBV29-1 | CSVTGTNYGYNF
TRBV10-3 | CAISALAGDSRKRELFF
TRBV4-1 | CASSQGVDSEVFF
TRBV29-1 | CSVEDSTSRNYEQYF
TRBV28 | CATRVGSGGDTQYF
TRBV20-1 | CGARGLESGKLFF